A selection of T cell receptor beta chains follows, all from one sample in a study of blood T cell repertoires in COVID-19. Only in-frame clones appear in the TCRdb table, and some are missing; sequencing was by immunoSEQ multiplex PCR. The sample has around 70,000 clones; 85% to 90% are singletons. The sample was peripheral blood. The receptors originated from a man older than 75 with acute or convalescent COVID-19. The conserved cysteine and the conserved F or W are not part of the CDR3 here.

15	TRBV3-1/TRBV3-2	TRBJ2-2	ASSHNGPGQGEGELF
11	TRBV3-1/TRBV3-2	TRBJ1-6	ASSRTRDSPLH
13	TRBV5-1	TRBJ2-1	ASSVALAGYNEQF
13	TRBV11-2	TRBJ2-6	ASSLRGGGANVLT
12	TRBV7-8	TRBJ1-4	ASSFGRGGEKLF
13	TRBV5-4	TRBJ2-1	ASSFSGGALNEQF
12	TRBV28	TRBJ2-1	ASIARGRYNEQF
16	TRBV30	TRBJ1-1	AWRRPLWRQGTNTEAF
11	TRBV6-1	TRBJ1-1	ASSDLTSLIAF
14	TRBV10-3	TRBJ2-1	AIRSGTSGDYNEQF
15	TRBV4-1	TRBJ2-7	ASSQDSQREASYEQY
14	TRBV10-3	TRBJ2-1	AISGQIGGRNNEQF
11	TRBV29-1	TRBJ1-6	SVRGGFNSPLH
14	TRBV6-5	TRBJ1-5	ASSYGSRGINQPQH
11	TRBV6-5	TRBJ1-2	ASTFDTNSGYT
13	TRBV24-1	TRBJ2-3	ATSDRQGNADTQY
13	TRBV7-8	TRBJ2-3	ASSPVPGSRDTQY
13	TRBV6-5	TRBJ2-5	ASTQAGGAGETQY
12	TRBV2	TRBJ1-2	ASSEMNSWYGYT
11	TRBV29-1	TRBJ1-5	SVEEGRGQPQH
11	TRBV9	TRBJ2-2	ASRTGLTGELF
11	TRBV5-1	TRBJ1-2	ASSYDTNYGYT
12	TRBV9	TRBJ2-7	ASSPRTGLYEQY
13	TRBV9	TRBJ1-1	ASSVEQGANTEAF
14	TRBV30	TRBJ2-1	AWSDTSGRRMNEQF
13	TRBV6-5	TRBJ2-7	ASSPALLVAYEQY
14	TRBV27	TRBJ2-2	ASTRDTQGVIGELF
13	TRBV5-1	TRBJ2-2	ASSTGQGNTGELF
14	TRBV27	TRBJ2-7	ASSLRGLATPYEQY
12	TRBV2	TRBJ1-2	ASSEARQGFGYT
13	TRBV12-2	TRBJ1-1	ASRSNNRVNTEAF
14	TRBV6-4	TRBJ1-5	ASSDSDGEGNQPQH
11	TRBV7-9	TRBJ2-7	ASTESGPYEQY
13	TRBV3-1/TRBV3-2	TRBJ2-2	ASSQGLAGTGELF
11	TRBV10-3	TRBJ2-1	AIKLAGEDEQF
12	TRBV9	TRBJ2-5	ASSVGQGQETQY
11	TRBV7-9	TRBJ1-5	AAGGQGDQPQH
14	TRBV15	TRBJ1-3	ATSRGDTGAGNTIY
11	TRBV18	TRBJ2-1	ASSRGVDNEQF
9	TRBV7-9	TRBJ1-1	ASSLAGGRI
14	TRBV6-6	TRBJ1-6	ASSPGGSSYNSPLH
11	TRBV19	TRBJ1-5	ASSTGTNQPQH
13	TRBV6-5	TRBJ1-1	ASSSPTGGAEVAF
13	TRBV13	TRBJ2-2	ASSLLASVAGELF
13	TRBV25-1	TRBJ1-5	ASSENRQSNQPQH